These T cell receptor beta chains were read from a single sample in a study of radiotherapy plus CTLA-4 blockade in lung cancer. Sequenced by immunoSEQ multiplex PCR; TCRdb stores in-frame clones only, minus some. The sample shows over 75,000 clones, under 85% of them seen only once. Sample: peripheral blood, taken from a patient treated with radiotherapy plus ipilimumab. Source of these receptors: a human donor with non-small cell lung cancer who had stable disease on radiotherapy plus ipilimumab. Each CDR3 is given without its conserved first and last residue. Only part of the rows carry a size: once, few, many, or a class if the clone is expanded.

clone_size,v_call,j_call,cdr3_aa
.,TRBV11-2,TRBJ2-5,ASSLDGTPQETQY
few,TRBV5-4,TRBJ1-2,ASSLGQGAVYT
.,TRBV5-4,TRBJ1-2,ASSLERNYGYT
.,TRBV7-3,TRBJ2-2,ASSLTETGELF
.,TRBV28,TRBJ1-2,ASSPVRGTGYGYT
once,TRBV19,TRBJ2-4,ASSIVGGNIQY
.,TRBV7-2,TRBJ1-4,ASSSSGRVGEKLF
once,TRBV6-5,TRBJ2-7,ASRRTRAYEQY
.,TRBV14,TRBJ2-3,ASSFGGGADTQY
.,TRBV6-6,TRBJ1-1,ASSFRRGNTEAF
.,TRBV5-1,TRBJ1-1,ASSSDGLLGTEAF
.,TRBV5-4,TRBJ2-3,ASSLKRDTQY
.,TRBV28,TRBJ1-2,ASSFSGANYGYT
.,TRBV29-1,TRBJ2-2,SVEVSGRLTGELF
.,TRBV5-4,TRBJ2-6,ASSLDAGSGANVLT
.,TRBV4-1,TRBJ2-5,ASSPGLAGIETQY
.,TRBV28,TRBJ1-3,ASSSLGGGTGNTIY
.,TRBV18,TRBJ1-6,ASSPSGSSYNSPLH
.,TRBV19,TRBJ2-3,ASRLGGNRVGPGAVDTQY
once,TRBV27,TRBJ1-6,ASRPTGSSYNSPLH
.,TRBV5-1,TRBJ2-2,ASSLGRTAPTGELF
.,TRBV15,TRBJ2-7,ATSRNRNYEQY
.,TRBV7-6,TRBJ2-7,ASSASQGSYEQY
.,TRBV30,TRBJ2-5,AWSVLGAGETQY
.,TRBV5-1,TRBJ1-2,ASSLARVGNGYT
.,TRBV19,TRBJ1-1,ASSIGNTEAF
.,TRBV30,TRBJ2-3,AWSRQRADTQY
.,TRBV28,TRBJ1-3,ASSGGGAGNTIY
.,TRBV29-1,TRBJ1-1,SAYGQGRPEAF
.,TRBV9,TRBJ2-3,ASSVVGASTDTQY
many,TRBV4-1,TRBJ2-2,ASSQEVARNTGELF
.,TRBV9,TRBJ2-1,ASSPRGLAGVNEQF
.,TRBV19,TRBJ1-5,ASSYGTEVQPQH
.,TRBV29-1,TRBJ2-5,SVRGTGAGETQY
.,TRBV6-6,TRBJ1-5,ASSYRGTFGGKPQH
.,TRBV28,TRBJ2-5,ASSRRDQETQY
.,TRBV6-5,TRBJ2-7,ASSYRLAGSTYEQY
.,TRBV7-3,TRBJ2-5,ASSFQGTVETQY
few,TRBV7-9,TRBJ2-4,ASSYPTGGSSLAKNIQY
.,TRBV5-6,TRBJ2-5,ASSLVRAGGSRQETQY
.,TRBV19,TRBJ2-2,ASSRRTSAFTGELF
.,TRBV28,TRBJ2-6,ASTFSGANVLT
.,TRBV9,TRBJ2-1,ASSELLSGSYNEQF
.,TRBV18,TRBJ1-5,ASSVGTDPYQPQH
.,TRBV4-2,TRBJ1-1,ASSQDWGVRTEAF
few,TRBV9,TRBJ2-1,ASSRIEGEQF
.,TRBV11-2,TRBJ1-2,ASSLPGQGAYGYT
once,TRBV27,TRBJ1-5,ASSFWGNQPQH
.,TRBV6-5,TRBJ2-1,ASSYWGGEQF
.,TRBV6-1,TRBJ2-7,ASRQAGSSYEQY
.,TRBV4-1,TRBJ2-1,ASSQVTSGYNEQF
.,TRBV11-2,TRBJ2-2,ASSLDQGQAKYGELF
.,TRBV5-1,TRBJ2-3,ASSPGQGGGTDTQY
.,TRBV27,TRBJ2-1,ASSLTSGSQF
.,TRBV2,TRBJ1-2,ASSERGTGPYGYT